One sample yielded the 26 T cell receptor beta chains listed below, sequenced in a study of monozygotic twins with cystic fibrosis. TCRdb's copy holds only in-frame clones and misses some; the assay was immunoSEQ multiplex PCR. The sample yields about 32,000 clones, more than 90% seen once. Sequenced material: blood. Receptors were obtained from a girl aged 2 to 10 with cystic fibrosis.

J is TRBJ1-1 and V is TRBV19, with D perhaps TRBD1 (6 bases). Germline loops: CDR1 LNHDA, CDR2 SQIVND (reference sequence). The V gene lost 3 bases and the J gene lost 5 bases, with 28 bases spanning the gap. The CDR3 is 19 amino acids. CDR3 residues: CASSIQNGDTGIEFTEAFF. Written as DNA, the CDR3 is TGTGCCAGTAGTATTCAAAATGGGGATACAGGGATAGAGTTTACTGAAGCTTTCTTT.

The chain employs TRBV9 and TRBJ2-3, with D perhaps TRBD2 (5 bases). V was clipped by 0 bases and J by 6 bases, with 8 bases between them. This CDR3 is 13 amino acids long. The germline V gene has CDR1 SGDLS and CDR2 YYNGEE. The CDR3 spells CASSVGTLDTQYF. The CDR3 region has the DNA TGTGCCAGCAGCGTAGGGACTTTGGATACGCAGTATTTT. The full variable domain, with the rest looked up from reference TRBV9 and TRBJ2-3, is DSGVTQTPKHLITATGQRVTLRCSPRSGDLSVYWYQQSLDQGLQFLIQYYNGEERAKGNILERFSAQQFPDLHSELNLSSLELGDSALYFCASSVGTLDTQYFGPGTRLTVL.

This rearrangement joins TRBV5-1 to TRBJ2-7, with TRBD2 matching over 13 bases. J was trimmed by 2 bases and V by 4 bases; bases with no gene match: 3. CDR1 SGHRS and CDR2 YFSETQ come from the germline V gene. The CDR3 totals 15 residues. The CDR3 loop is CASSPGTSGTYEQYF. CDR3 coding DNA: TGCGCCAGCAGCCCTGGGACTAGCGGGACCTACGAGCAGTACTTC.

This clone was found once. The V gene is TRBV27, the J gene TRBJ1-2; the D gene is possibly TRBD1 (6 bases). V gave up 6 bases and J gave up 7 bases, with 18 bases separating them. This CDR3 region has 14 residues. Germline V gene data show CDR1 as MNHEY and CDR2 as SMNVEV (reference sequence). CDR3 DNA sequence: TGTGCCAGCAGCTTCCAGGGGCAGGGTGGTGGCTACACCTTC. This codes for CASSFQGQGGGYTF.

CDR3 coding DNA: TGTGCCAGCAGTTTAAGACAGGGGAGCGGCGGTAACACCATATATTTT. Amino acid sequence: CASSLRQGSGGNTIYF. The rearrangement joins TRBV28 to TRBJ1-3; 8 nucleotides agree with TRBD1. Germline V gene lookup returns CDR1 MDHEN and CDR2 SYDVKM. The length of the CDR3 is 16 residues. The trim removed 2 bases at V and 7 bases at J, leaving 10 bases unmatched.

The V call is TRBV28, the J call TRBJ1-1; 7 positions agree with TRBD1. In germline, CDR1 is MDHEN, CDR2 SYDVKM. The CDR3 has 17 amino acids. V lost 3 bases, J lost 5 bases, and 15 bases stayed unmatched. CDR3 amino acids: CASSLIYTGEGPTEAFF. The CDR3 nucleotides read TGTGCCAGCAGTTTGATATATACAGGGGAGGGACCTACTGAAGCTTTCTTT.

V usage is TRBV7-9 and J usage is TRBJ1-2; maybe TRBD1 (5 bases). The CDR3 loop spans 12 amino acids. CDR1 SEHNR and CDR2 FQNEAQ come from the germline V gene (reference sequence). Trimming left V 5 bases short and J 8 bases short, with 12 bases between. CDR3: CASSPEQVGYTF. The CDR3 bases are TGTGCCAGCAGCCCGGAACAGGTGGGCTACACCTTC.

The V and J genes are TRBV9 and TRBJ2-5; TRBD1 is a possible D gene (5 bases). Germline V gene data show CDR1 as SGDLS and CDR2 as YYNGEE. Trimming shortened V by 4 bases and J by 3 bases, and 7 bases separated the two germline ends. The CDR3 spans 12 residues. The CDR3 coding sequence is TGTGCCAGCAGCACACAGGAAGAGACCCAGTACTTC. Its translation: CASSTQEETQYF.

The V gene is TRBV5-1, the J gene TRBJ2-1; D is unresolved. Trimming cost V 0 bases and J 1 base, with 8 bases left between them. The CDR3 spans 15 residues. The germline V gene has CDR1 SGHRS and CDR2 YFSETQ. CDR3: CASSLASGSYNEQFF. The DNA of the CDR3 is TGCGCCAGCAGCTTGGCCTCAGGTTCCTACAATGAGCAGTTCTTC.

The V call is TRBV7-2, the J call TRBJ2-1; TRBD2 agrees at 11 bases. Trimming removed 5 bases from V and 5 bases from J; junction bases left unmatched: 11. Germline V lookup: CDR1 SGHTA, CDR2 FQGNSA. This CDR3 is built from 17 residues. Here the CDR3 DNA reads TGTGCCAGCAGCCCCTGGCCCGGGACTAGCGGTGACAATGAGCAGTTCTTC. Translating gives CASSPWPGTSGDNEQFF.

This rearrangement joins TRBV4-3 to TRBJ2-1; 12 bases fit TRBD2. CDR1 and CDR2 (germline): LGHNA, YSLEER. CDR3 length: 19 residues. J gave up 4 bases and V 1 base, and 11 bases lay outside the gene matches. The CDR3 DNA follows: TGCGCCAGCAGCCAAGGTAGGGCTAGCGGGAGGGCAGCTTACAATGAGCAGTTCTTC. Translated: CASSQGRASGRAAYNEQFF.

The chain carries TRBV6-4 and TRBJ2-1; TRBD2 matches 10 bases. Germline values: CDR1 MRHNA, CDR2 SNTAGT. The ends lost 0 bases at V and 4 bases at J; junction bases unmatched: 3. The CDR3 is 16 residues long. CDR3 nucleotides: TGTGCCAGCAGTGACTCAGAACTAGCGGGGTACAATGAGCAGTTCTTC. Translation gives CASSDSELAGYNEQFF.

The chain recombines TRBV7-9 with TRBJ2-7; the D gene could be TRBD1 or TRBD2 (5 bases each). The V gene lost 5 bases and the J gene lost 3 bases, with 17 bases spanning the gap. The V gene's germline CDR1 is SEHNR and CDR2 FQNEAQ (reference sequence). This CDR3 is 15 amino acids long. The CDR3 loop is CASSVSGTLYYEQYF. The CDR3 DNA reads as TGTGCCAGCAGCGTATCCGGGACGTTGTACTACGAGCAGTACTTC.

The chain couples TRBV4-1 to TRBJ1-2; D might be TRBD1 (6 bases). Germline CDR1 reads MGHRA; CDR2 reads YSYEKL. Trimming removed 2 bases at V and 5 bases at J, with 15 bases between. The CDR3 is made up of 15 amino acids. The CDR3 DNA reads TGCGCCAGCAGCCAACGAACAGGGATGGAGTATGGCTACACCTTC. It specifies CASSQRTGMEYGYTF.

The chain carries TRBV27 and TRBJ1-5; 7 positions match TRBD1. The V gene's germline CDR1 is MNHEY and CDR2 SMNVEV (reference sequence). Losses at the gene ends were 5 bases for V and 2 bases for J; bases not matched to a gene: 9. This CDR3 spans 16 amino acids. The CDR3 DNA reads TGTGCCAGCAGTCTAACAGGGGAATGGGGCAATCAGCCCCAGCATTTT. It specifies CASSLTGEWGNQPQHF.

The chain joins TRBV4-3 to TRBJ1-3; maybe TRBD1 (5 bases). CDR3 size: 19 residues. Germline-derived CDR1 and CDR2 are LGHNA and YSLEER. With 2 bases removed from V and 4 bases from J, the gap between germline ends came to 24 bases. The CDR3 spells CASSQSYGELGTTGNTIYF. The CDR3 DNA follows: TGCGCCAGCAGCCAAAGTTACGGTGAGCTCGGGACTACCGGAAACACCATATATTTT.

The chain links TRBV5-1 to TRBJ1-3; D unresolved. The CDR3 runs to 16 residues. Germline V gives CDR1 SGHRS, CDR2 YFSETQ. Trimming removed 0 bases at V and 0 bases at J, with 10 bases between. CDR3 sequence: CASSLAGTVSGNTIYF. The CDR3 bases are TGCGCCAGCAGCTTGGCCGGCACGGTCTCTGGAAACACCATATATTTT.

The chain employs TRBV5-1 and TRBJ2-7; tentative D call: TRBD2 (7 bases). CDR1 is SGHRS, CDR2 YFSETQ, per germline. The CDR3 is 17 amino acids. Trimming took off 3 bases at V and 2 bases at J, with 21 bases between the two ends. CDR3 amino acids: CASSWGGAGTLPYEQYF. CDR3 DNA sequence: TGCGCCAGCAGCTGGGGGGGCGCCGGGACACTCCCCTACGAGCAGTACTTC.

The CDR3 loop reads CASSLSTGVFIYSNQPQHF. The DNA of the CDR3 is TGTGCCAGCAGTCTATCGACAGGGGTTTTCATATATAGCAATCAGCCCCAGCATTTT. The V call is TRBV28, the J call TRBJ1-5, with 8 bases matching TRBD1. V shed 5 bases, J shed 0 bases, and the junction held 15 bases outside the gene matches. The germline V gene has CDR1 MDHEN and CDR2 SYDVKM. CDR3 length: 19 residues.

The DNA of the CDR3 is TGTGCCTGGATCAGGGGTTACTATGGCTACACCTTC. Its translation: CAWIRGYYGYTF. The chain combines TRBV30 with TRBJ1-2, with TRBD1 as a possible D gene (6 bases). The CDR3 runs to 12 residues. V shed 4 bases and J shed 3 bases, with 9 bases lying between them. Germline CDR1 is GTSNPN and CDR2 is SVGIG (reference sequence).

This CDR3 is CASSIGAGLNQPQHF. The CDR3 DNA reads as TGTGCCAGTAGTATAGGAGCAGGGTTGAATCAGCCCCAGCATTTT. This chain joins TRBV19 and TRBJ1-5; tentative D call: TRBD1 (5 bases). Trimming cost V 1 base and J 4 bases, with 11 bases left between them. Germline-derived CDR1 and CDR2 are LNHDA and SQIVND (reference sequence). The CDR3 extends over 15 amino acids.

The genes are TRBV30 and TRBJ2-1; D unresolved. V was pared by 4 bases and J by 7 bases, with 11 bases between. The CDR3 loop spans 12 amino acids. CDR1 is GTSNPN and CDR2 is SVGIG in the germline V gene (reference sequence). CDR3 sequence (DNA): TGTGCCTGGAAAATTTTTATGAATGAGCAGTTCTTC. As protein: CAWKIFMNEQFF.

This chain uses TRBV27 with TRBJ1-2; tentative D call: TRBD1 (5 bases). V gave up 2 bases and J gave up 1 base, with 11 bases separating them. There are 15 residues in the CDR3. Germline V lookup: CDR1 MNHEY, CDR2 SMNVEV (reference sequence). Written as DNA, the CDR3 is TGTGCCAGCAGTTTACGGGCAGGGATTAACTATGGCTACACCTTC. It specifies CASSLRAGINYGYTF.

The DNA for the CDR3 is TGTGCCAGCAGCCCGCCCAGGGGGGGCACTGAAGCTTTCTTT. Amino acids: CASSPPRGGTEAFF. The V call is TRBV5-4, the J call TRBJ1-1; 7 bases are a match to TRBD1. J was trimmed by 4 bases and V by 4 bases; bases with no gene match: 7. The CDR3 loop spans 14 amino acids. The V gene's germline CDR1 is SGHNT and CDR2 YYREEE (reference sequence).

V and J are TRBV19 and TRBJ1-2; D possibly corresponds to TRBD1 (5 bases). CDR1 is LNHDA, CDR2 SQIVND, per germline (reference sequence). The CDR3 contains 14 residues. Trimming stripped 3 bases from V and 6 bases from J, with 14 bases between. Here the CDR3 reads CASSITRWGDGYTF. CDR3 coding DNA: TGTGCCAGTAGTATCACGCGCTGGGGGGATGGCTACACCTTC.

This clone has a single count. This rearrangement joins TRBV14 to TRBJ2-1; D remains ambiguous. V was clipped by 4 bases and J by 9 bases, with 13 bases between them. This CDR3 is 13 amino acids long. Looked up from germline, CDR1 is SGHDN and CDR2 is FVKESK. As DNA, the CDR3 is TGTGCCAGCAGCCCCCGGGTTTTGAGTGAGCAGTTCTTC. Translating gives CASSPRVLSEQFF.